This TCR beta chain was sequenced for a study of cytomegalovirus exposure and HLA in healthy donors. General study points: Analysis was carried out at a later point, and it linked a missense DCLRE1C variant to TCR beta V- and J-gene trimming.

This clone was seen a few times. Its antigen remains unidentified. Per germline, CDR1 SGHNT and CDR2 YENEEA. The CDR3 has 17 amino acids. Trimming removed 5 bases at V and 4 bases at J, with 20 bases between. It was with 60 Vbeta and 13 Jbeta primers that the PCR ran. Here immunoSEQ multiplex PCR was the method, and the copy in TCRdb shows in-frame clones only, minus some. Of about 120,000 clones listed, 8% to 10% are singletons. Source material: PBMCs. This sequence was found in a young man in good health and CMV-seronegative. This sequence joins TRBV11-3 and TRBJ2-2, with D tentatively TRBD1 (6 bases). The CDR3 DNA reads TGTGCCAGCAGCCCTCCCAGACAGGTTCAGTTCACCGGGGAGCTGTTTTTT. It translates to CASSPPRQVQFTGELFF.